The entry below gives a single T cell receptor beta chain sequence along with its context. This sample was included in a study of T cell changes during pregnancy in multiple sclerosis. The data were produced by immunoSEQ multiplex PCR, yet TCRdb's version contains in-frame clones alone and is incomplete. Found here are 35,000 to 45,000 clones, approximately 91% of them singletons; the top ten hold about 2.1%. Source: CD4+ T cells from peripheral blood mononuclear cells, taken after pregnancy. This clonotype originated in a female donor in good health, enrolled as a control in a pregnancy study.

The CDR3 reads CASKAGNYGYTF. DNA of the CDR3: TGTGCCAGCAAAGCGGGCAATTATGGCTACACCTTC. The rearrangement links TRBV27 to TRBJ1-2; D is unresolved. The germline V gene encodes CDR1 MNHEY and CDR2 SMNVEV (reference sequence). This CDR3 has 12 residues. V gave up 7 bases and J gave up 5 bases, with 11 bases separating them.